This TCR beta chain appears in the sequencing data of a study of T cell responses to AZD1222 COVID-19 vaccine. Study outcomes and limitations: Donors were mostly white British, more females; clonal diversity possibly underestimated. Researchers report vaccine-associated CD4 TCRs spanning spike, with dominance at 160-218 and 743-854.

Data came from immunoSEQ multiplex PCR; TCRdb stores just in-frame clones and leaves some out. The data hold 65,000 to 80,000 clones, with 88% observed a single time. Comment on this clone: Its matching antigen is unknown.

Germline V gives CDR1 SGDLS, CDR2 YYNGEE. The CDR3 is 15 amino acids. Trimming at V came to 1 base and at J to 7 bases, leaving 6 bases not matched to a gene. The rearrangement joins TRBV9 to TRBJ2-1; 9 bases fit TRBD1. This TCR was sampled from an adult who received the MenACWY meningococcal vaccine as a control. The material was peripheral blood, obtained 28 days after the second dose of the MenACWY control vaccine. Here the CDR3 DNA reads TGTGCCAGCAGCGTAAGGACAGGGACAGGGAATGAGCAGTTCTTC. It yields the protein CASSVRTGTGNEQFF.